One and the same sample provided the 14 T cell receptor beta chains below, sequenced in a study of blood T cell repertoires in COVID-19 (dated by TCRdb to the early 2020s). Library generation was performed with the immunoSEQ multiplex PCR assay. TCRdb limited this immuneACCESS table to in-frame rearrangements with V and J called. A share of clones is missing; checked studies link under half to unresolved V genes, and the rest is unexplained. The sample contains approximately 350,000 clones, about 90% of them found a single time. The ten top clones hold 7% to 8% of the sample. The sequenced material came from peripheral blood. The receptors stem from a woman between 65 and 79 years old with COVID-19, enrolled during active disease.

The V call is TRBV30, the J call TRBJ1-5; 10 nucleotides agree with TRBD1. Germline V gene lookup returns CDR1 GTSNPN and CDR2 SVGIG (reference sequence). Losses at the gene ends were 5 bases for V and 7 bases for J; bases not matched to a gene: 8. CDR3 length: 14 residues. This chain's CDR3 is CAWDSGTGDQPQHF. CDR3 in DNA: TGTGCCTGGGATTCCGGGACAGGGGACCAGCCCCAGCATTTT.

The chain has TRBV27 and TRBJ2-7; TRBD1 agrees at 12 bases. V was pared by 8 bases and J by 5 bases, with 7 bases of the junction left unmatched. Germline-derived CDR1 and CDR2 are MNHEY and SMNVEV (reference sequence). The CDR3 totals 14 residues. CDR3 loop: CASRRDRGHHEQYF. For the CDR3, the DNA is TGTGCCAGCCGGAGGGACAGGGGGCACCACGAGCAGTACTTC.

This chain connects TRBV28 to TRBJ2-5, with 11 bases aligning to TRBD1. The ends lost 5 bases at V and 5 bases at J; junction bases unmatched: 13. CDR1 and CDR2 from the germline V gene are MDHEN and SYDVKM. CDR3 size: 17 residues. CDR3 region: CASSLLGQGASGETQYF. CDR3 bases: TGTGCCAGCAGTCTCCTAGGACAGGGGGCGTCAGGGGAGACCCAGTACTTC.

V and J are TRBV2 and TRBJ2-2, with D tentatively TRBD1 (5 bases). V dropped 7 bases and J dropped 3 bases, with 12 bases sitting between them. Per germline, CDR1 SNHLY and CDR2 FYNNEI. The CDR3 is made up of 14 amino acids. The CDR3 spells CASTGQGYTGELFF. CDR3 coding DNA: TGTGCCAGCACTGGACAAGGGTACACCGGGGAGCTGTTTTTT.

The chain links TRBV19 to TRBJ1-5, with 9 bases matching TRBD1. CDR1 is LNHDA and CDR2 is SQIVND in the germline V gene (reference sequence). The CDR3 covers 14 residues. With 9 bases clipped from V and 3 bases from J, the junction kept 6 bases outside the gene matches. CDR3 sequence (DNA): TGTGCCAGCCGGACAGGGGCCCTCAATCAGCCCCAGCATTTT. Residues: CASRTGALNQPQHF.

The CDR3 region is CASRITVVSSTDTQYF. The DNA of the CDR3 is TGTGCCAGCAGGATAACAGTAGTCTCTAGCACAGATACGCAGTATTTT. The chain couples TRBV27 to TRBJ2-3; D gene ambiguous. CDR1 is MNHEY and CDR2 is SMNVEV in the germline V gene (reference sequence). The CDR3 extends over 16 amino acids. V lost 6 bases and J 0 bases, leaving 16 bases between the germline ends.

The chain combines TRBV7-2 with TRBJ2-5; D might be TRBD1 (5 bases). V lost 1 base to trimming and J lost 4 bases, with 10 bases between them. The CDR3 has 14 residues. Germline-derived CDR1 and CDR2 are SGHTA and FQGNSA. CDR3 bases: TGTGCCAGCAGCTTAGGGGGTAGGGGAGAGACCCAGTACTTC. It translates to CASSLGGRGETQYF.

This clone was detected only a few times. This sample also contains other DNA sequences that code for the same CDR3. In DNA form, the CDR3 reads TGCGCCAGCAGCTTCCAGGGAGAGCAGTACTTC. Amino acid sequence: CASSFQGEQYF. V and J are TRBV5-1 and TRBJ2-7; D might be TRBD1 (5 bases). Deletions cut 2 bases from V and 7 bases from J, with 7 bases between. The CDR3 covers 11 residues. From germline, CDR1 is SGHRS and CDR2 YFSETQ.

The V gene is TRBV10-3, the J gene TRBJ1-1; D might be TRBD1 (6 bases). This CDR3 has 13 amino acids. V was shortened by 0 bases and J by 8 bases, with 10 bases between the two germline ends. Germline CDR1 and CDR2: ENHRY and SYGVKD. CDR3 in amino acids: CAISESDDREAFF. As DNA, the CDR3 is TGTGCCATCAGTGAGTCGGATGACAGGGAAGCTTTCTTT.

This clone was counted once. The chain is built from TRBV6-5 and TRBJ1-4; D not certain. Germline V CDR1 and CDR2: MNHEY, SVGAGI. The V end lost 7 bases, the J end lost 8 bases, and 11 bases lay between the germline ends. The length of the CDR3 is 12 residues. As DNA, the CDR3 is TGTGCCAGCACATGGGCAGGCGAAAAACTGTTTTTT. Protein sequence: CASTWAGEKLFF.

The V call is TRBV5-4, the J call TRBJ2-2, with TRBD2 identical over 9 bases. The V gene's germline CDR1 is SGHNT and CDR2 YYREEE (reference sequence). CDR3 length: 16 amino acids. V lost 4 bases and J lost 6; bases outside the gene matches: 10. The CDR3 here is CASSGMERGAPGELFF. DNA for the CDR3: TGTGCCAGCAGCGGAATGGAGCGGGGGGCCCCCGGGGAGCTGTTTTTT.

The rearrangement uses TRBV24-1 and TRBJ1-4; 7 positions agree with TRBD1. Per germline, CDR1 KGHDR and CDR2 SFDVKD. V was clipped by 10 bases and J by 11 bases; unmatched bases: 9. There are 12 residues in the CDR3. CDR3 DNA sequence: TGTGCCACGGGGACAGAACTTGGGAAACTGTTTTTT. The encoded protein is CATGTELGKLFF.

V usage is TRBV28 and J usage is TRBJ1-4; 10 nucleotides line up with TRBD1. CDR3 size: 16 residues. J was trimmed by 8 bases and V by 4 bases; bases with no gene match: 10. Germline V gene lookup returns CDR1 MDHEN and CDR2 SYDVKM. The CDR3 region is CASSSFRDRGLEKLFF. CDR3 nucleotides: TGTGCCAGCAGTTCCTTCCGGGACAGGGGATTGGAAAAACTGTTTTTT.

The genes are TRBV7-2 and TRBJ1-1, with D hard to call. This CDR3 region has 13 residues. CDR1 is SGHTA, CDR2 FQGNSA, per germline. V lost 5 bases and J 4 bases, leaving 11 bases between the germline ends. The CDR3 loop is CASSAHPGTEAFF. The DNA for the CDR3 is TGTGCCAGCAGCGCACACCCGGGCACTGAAGCTTTCTTT.